This T cell receptor (beta chain) derives from a study of regulatory T cells in long-lasting Graves disease. This clonotype occurred many times. CDR3 length equals 15 residues. The V gene's germline CDR1 is SGHVS and CDR2 FNYEAQ. J was trimmed by 3 bases and V by 3 bases; bases with no gene match: 4. As for time point: newly diagnosed GD, antithyroid drugs for less than 3 months. PBMC-derived RNA was used for the TCR library. TCR beta libraries were built with iRepertoire HTBI primers and Arm-PCR of CDR3 regions. Original processing methods: Overall, samples carried approximately 60 TRBV and 14 TRBJ segments. Via MiXCR, TCRdb re-called the multiplex PCR reads, giving one row per CDR3 protein. TCRdb, not the original authors, processed these V and J calls. The sample lists 400,000 to 450,000 distinct CDR3 sequences; 15% were seen once. Another study also made use of these data, one on T cells in Graves' hyperthyroidism and ophthalmopathy.

The starting material was peripheral blood mononuclear cells (PBMCs), obtained at new diagnosis, from a patient treated with antithyroid drugs. The TCR comes from a young woman with Graves disease. This rearrangement joins TRBV7-6 to TRBJ2-2; 7 bases map to TRBD2. DNA of the CDR3: TGTGCCAGCAGCTTCGGGACTATATACACCGGGGAGCTGTTTTTT. As protein: CASSFGTIYTGELFF.